The source of this T cell receptor beta chain is a study of response to subunit inactivated influenza vaccine. Study-wide results and limits: After each seasonal influenza vaccination, few new T cells are recruited, the authors suggested.

The CDR3 extends over 14 amino acids. V lost 6 bases, J lost 5 bases, and 16 bases lay in between. This clonotype was seen a handful of times. Its antigen is still unknown. MiXCR, applied by TCRdb to the RT-PCR reads, yields one record per CDR3 protein. The sample gives hundreds of thousands of distinct CDR3 sequences, less than 8% of which show up once; 10% to 15% is in the top ten. The source of this sequence is a man aged 50-75 years who received an inactivated influenza vaccine. The sample was PBMCs from blood, taken less than 25 months after vaccination. The chain has TRBV12-3 or TRBV12-4 and TRBJ1-2; a possible D gene is TRBD1 (5 bases). The CDR3 DNA sequence: TGTGCCAGCAGCCGGGGACCGCGATCTTATGGCTACACCTTC. It is translated as CASSRGPRSYGYTF.